The 20 T cell receptor beta chains below all came from one sample that was sequenced in a study of blood T cell repertoires in COVID-19 (TCRdb year 2020). Receptor libraries were prepared by the immunoSEQ multiplex PCR assay. TCRdb re-hosts the immuneACCESS table, in-frame sequences only. Its copies lack some clones; in the studies checked, an unresolved V gene accounts for under half of them, and the cause for the rest is not known. The sample profile shows 250,000 to 350,000 clones; about four fifths of them were found once. The top ten clones comprise over 1.3% of the sample. Sequencing input: peripheral blood. The receptors were sampled from a human donor with COVID-19, enrolled during active disease. The donor label of this sample is uncertain.

The chain employs TRBV28 and TRBJ1-1; 7 bases align to TRBD1. The CDR3 length is 15 residues. J lost 3 bases, V lost 5 bases, and 9 bases had no gene match. Per germline, CDR1 MDHEN and CDR2 SYDVKM. CDR3 protein: CASSPPTGRDTEAFF. CDR3 DNA sequence: TGTGCCAGCAGTCCCCCGACAGGGCGGGACACTGAAGCTTTCTTT.

This chain connects TRBV5-1 to TRBJ2-1; TRBD2 matches 10 bases. Germline values: CDR1 SGHRS, CDR2 YFSETQ. V lost 0 bases to trimming and J lost 5 bases; unmatched junction nucleotides: 2. This CDR3 spans 15 amino acids. This CDR3 reads CASSLELAGNNEQFF. The CDR3 region has the DNA TGCGCCAGCAGCTTGGAACTAGCGGGGAACAATGAGCAGTTCTTC.

This clone was detected only once. The V and J genes are TRBV7-9 and TRBJ1-4, with 7 nucleotides matching TRBD1. The CDR3 runs 15 residues. CDR1 SEHNR and CDR2 FQNEAQ come from the germline V gene (reference sequence). V lost 2 bases to trimming and J lost 4 bases; unmatched junction nucleotides: 4. The CDR3 protein is CASSLKGAVNEKLFF. CDR3 nucleotides: TGTGCCAGCAGCTTAAAGGGGGCGGTTAATGAAAAACTGTTTTTT.

The chain has TRBV7-8 and TRBJ1-2; 10 nucleotides align to TRBD1. J lost 5 bases, V lost 5 bases, and 17 bases had no gene match. This CDR3 is built from 18 residues. CDR1 is SGHVS and CDR2 is FQNEAQ in the germline V gene. CDR3 amino acids: CASSRDSGGQGRWYGYTF. CDR3 DNA sequence: TGTGCCAGCAGCAGAGATTCAGGGGGACAGGGGCGGTGGTATGGCTACACCTTC.

The gene calls are TRBV27 and TRBJ1-2, with D possibly being TRBD1 (6 bases). The germline V and J ends were trimmed by 5 bases and 0 bases, with 16 bases remaining between them. Germline CDR1 and CDR2: MNHEY and SMNVEV (reference sequence). The length of the CDR3 is 16 residues. This chain's CDR3 is CASSPRGPLPNYGYTF. The CDR3 DNA reads as TGTGCCAGCAGTCCCAGGGGACCTTTACCTAACTATGGCTACACCTTC.

The chain recombines TRBV7-2 with TRBJ2-7; TRBD1 might be the D (6 bases). This CDR3 comprises 14 residues. V lost 0 bases and J lost 7, with 13 bases in between. Germline CDR1 is SGHTA and CDR2 is FQGNSA. The chain's CDR3 is CASSLAVTGVEQYF. For the CDR3, the DNA is TGTGCCAGCAGCTTAGCGGTGACAGGCGTAGAGCAGTACTTC.

The chain couples TRBV5-1 to TRBJ1-6; D not certain. CDR1 SGHRS and CDR2 YFSETQ come from the germline V gene. The CDR3 extends over 14 amino acids. With 5 bases removed from V and 5 bases from J, the gap between germline ends came to 11 bases. The CDR3 loop is CASSISRDNSPLHF. The CDR3 bases are TGCGCCAGCAGTATTTCTCGGGATAATTCACCCCTCCACTTT.

This clone was observed a single time. This rearrangement joins TRBV6-5 to TRBJ1-1; D might be TRBD1 (6 bases). The CDR3 spans 13 residues. The V gene's germline CDR1 is MNHEY and CDR2 SVGAGI. Trimming shortened V by 6 bases and J by 0 bases, and 8 bases separated the two germline ends. CDR3 bases: TGTGCCAGCAGACAGGGACTGAACACTGAAGCTTTCTTT. Protein: CASRQGLNTEAFF.

The chain is built from TRBV10-3 and TRBJ2-3, with TRBD2 as a possible D gene (7 bases). Germline CDR1 is ENHRY and CDR2 is SYGVKD. Deletions cut 10 bases from V and 3 bases from J, with 17 bases between. The CDR3 has 14 residues. CDR3 residues: CATNYAGATDTQYF. Written as DNA, the CDR3 is TGTGCCACGAACTACGCGGGGGCAACAGATACGCAGTATTTT.

This clone was seen only once. The J gene is TRBJ1-3, the V gene TRBV28; 7 bases agree with TRBD1. With 3 bases clipped from V and 4 bases from J, the junction kept 6 bases outside the gene matches. This CDR3 is built from 15 residues. Looked up from germline, CDR1 is MDHEN and CDR2 is SYDVKM. CDR3 DNA: TGTGCCAGCAGTTTTGGACAGGCAGGAGGAAACACCATATATTTT. Translation: CASSFGQAGGNTIYF.

The chain employs TRBV15 and TRBJ2-7; 11 bases agree with TRBD2. The CDR3 runs 16 residues. Germline CDR1 LNHNV, CDR2 YYDKDF (reference sequence). Germline trimming cut 4 bases from V and 5 bases from J; bases unmatched to any gene: 10. CDR3 protein: CATSIQSTSGTDEQYF. For the CDR3, the DNA is TGTGCCACCAGCATCCAATCGACTAGCGGGACTGACGAGCAGTACTTC.

The chain links TRBV5-8 to TRBJ1-1; D remains ambiguous. The germline CDR1 and CDR2 sequences are SGHTS and YDEGEE. The CDR3 runs 13 residues. V was shortened by 1 base and J by 9 bases, with 13 bases between the two germline ends. This CDR3 is CASSLLLSAKAFF. CDR3 coding DNA: TGTGCCAGCAGCTTGTTGTTGTCCGCTAAAGCTTTCTTT.

This clone was recorded at least ten times. The chain recombines TRBV19 with TRBJ2-2; 10 bases line up with TRBD2. In germline, CDR1 is LNHDA, CDR2 SQIVND (reference sequence). The V segment lost 5 bases and the J segment 6 bases; nucleotides outside the gene matches: 9. This CDR3 contains 16 residues. The CDR3, as DNA: TGTGCCAGTAGTTCCCTAGCGGGAGCAAGCGCCGGGGAGCTGTTTTTT. This sequence encodes CASSSLAGASAGELFF.

This sequence joins TRBV29-1 and TRBJ2-7; 9 nucleotides line up with TRBD2. This CDR3 has 13 amino acids. CDR1 is SQVTM and CDR2 is ANQGSEA in the germline V gene. Trimming at V came to 4 bases and at J to 6 bases, leaving 7 bases not matched to a gene. The CDR3 sequence: CSVVIAGDGEQYF. CDR3 DNA sequence: TGCAGCGTTGTAATAGCGGGAGATGGCGAGCAGTACTTC.

The chain employs TRBV27 and TRBJ2-3; 10 bases match TRBD2. Trimming at V came to 4 bases and at J to 3 bases, leaving 10 bases not matched to a gene. The CDR3 totals 17 residues. CDR1 is MNHEY and CDR2 is SMNVEV in the germline V gene (reference sequence). CDR3 region: CASSSSLTSGLTDTQYF. Here the CDR3 DNA reads TGTGCCAGCAGTTCCTCTCTGACTAGCGGGCTAACAGATACGCAGTATTTT.

This clone has only one observation. The J gene is TRBJ2-7, the V gene TRBV5-4; possible D gene TRBD2, 5 bases. The germline V and J ends were trimmed by 3 bases and 5 bases, with 15 bases remaining between them. The CDR3 is made up of 14 amino acids. Germline lookup yields CDR1 SGHNT and CDR2 YYREEE (reference sequence). CDR3 in amino acids: CASSWYASPNEQYF. The CDR3 nucleotides are TGTGCCAGCAGCTGGTACGCTAGCCCGAACGAGCAGTACTTC.

The chain joins TRBV7-2 to TRBJ2-7, with no clear D. This CDR3 spans 15 amino acids. Germline CDR1 SGHTA, CDR2 FQGNSA. The V end was cut by 2 bases, the J end by 3 bases, with 14 bases between. The CDR3 sequence: CASSLLSTGLYEQYF. In nucleotides, the CDR3 is TGTGCCAGCAGCTTATTATCCACTGGTCTCTACGAGCAGTACTTC.

V gene TRBV7-6 combines with J gene TRBJ2-5; D ambiguous. Trimming removed 1 base from V and 3 bases from J, with 3 bases in between. CDR3 size: 12 residues. Germline V gives CDR1 SGHVS, CDR2 FNYEAQ. The CDR3 DNA follows: TGTGCCAGCAGCTTAGTCGAAGAGACCCAGTACTTC. Translated: CASSLVEETQYF.

The chain couples TRBV5-1 to TRBJ2-5, with D hard to call. Germline lookup yields CDR1 SGHRS and CDR2 YFSETQ. The CDR3 loop spans 14 amino acids. V dropped 1 base and J dropped 1 base, with 8 bases sitting between them. The CDR3 loop is CASSLYASQETQYF. DNA of the CDR3: TGCGCCAGCAGCTTGTACGCGAGCCAAGAGACCCAGTACTTC.

The V and J genes are TRBV5-5 and TRBJ1-4, with a tentative D call TRBD1 (5 bases). From germline, CDR1 is SGHKS and CDR2 YYEKEE (reference sequence). V dropped 5 bases and J dropped 7 bases, with 18 bases sitting between them. CDR3 length: 15 amino acids. The DNA of the CDR3 is TGTGCCAGCAGTTCAGGGCCAACCCCGGGTGAAAAACTGTTTTTT. As protein: CASSSGPTPGEKLFF.